The 32 T cell receptor beta chains below come from one sample, sequenced in a study of Ad26.COV2.S vaccination and SARS-CoV-2 variants. The sample's treatment: 15 to 20 received Ad26.COV2.S at low or high dose, single or two shots; 5 received placebo; per-sample allocation not given. Samples came from day 63 after the first vaccine or placebo injection. Assay: immunoSEQ multiplex PCR; the TCRdb copy retains only in-frame clones and omits some. The sample carries some 290,000 clones, 85% recorded once. The material sequenced was peripheral blood, taken in a trial of Ad26.COV2.S vaccine versus placebo. The receptors shown here come from a person aged 18 to 65 who received the Ad26.COV2.S COVID-19 vaccine or a placebo.

This clone was observed once. V gene TRBV7-9 combines with J gene TRBJ2-2, with D unclear. V was shortened by 3 bases and J by 4 bases, with 6 bases between the two germline ends. The CDR3 loop spans 13 amino acids. The germline V gene encodes CDR1 SEHNR and CDR2 FQNEAQ (reference sequence). The CDR3 loop reads CASSLVPTGELFF. In nucleotides, the CDR3 is TGTGCCAGCAGCTTGGTGCCCACCGGGGAGCTGTTTTTT.

J is TRBJ1-4 and V is TRBV4-2; D unclear. Between the trimmed V and J ends, which lost 0 bases and 0 bases, there was a span of 5 bases. The CDR3 loop spans 15 amino acids. In germline, CDR1 is LGHNA, CDR2 YNFKEQ. The CDR3 loop is CASSQDRATNEKLFF. The CDR3 bases are TGTGCCAGCAGCCAAGACAGAGCAACTAATGAAAAACTGTTTTTT.

This clone has just a few counts. The V gene is TRBV7-9, the J gene TRBJ1-2; TRBD1 aligns across 9 bases. In germline, CDR1 is SEHNR, CDR2 FQNEAQ (reference sequence). The CDR3 loop spans 15 amino acids. After removal of 6 bases from V and 7 bases from J, the junction contained 12 bases not matched to a gene. CDR3 amino acids: CASSYTGTGFGGYTF. The CDR3 bases are TGTGCCAGCAGTTATACCGGGACAGGGTTCGGTGGCTACACCTTC. Full variable domain (remainder filled in from reference TRBV7-9 and TRBJ1-2): DTGVSQNPRHKITKRGQNVTFRCDPISEHNRLYWYRQTLGQGPEFLTYFQNEAQLEKSRLLSDRFSAERPKGSFSTLEIQRTEQGDSAMYLCASSYTGTGFGGYTFGSGTRLTVV.

Written as DNA, the CDR3 is TGCGCCAGCAGCTTGGGGAGGACTAGCGGGGCCAGCACAGATACGCAGTATTTT. This translates into CASSLGRTSGASTDTQYF. This rearrangement joins TRBV5-1 to TRBJ2-3; 12 bases line up with TRBD2. CDR3 size: 18 residues. J lost 0 bases, V lost 0 bases, and 5 bases had no gene match. CDR1 and CDR2 from the germline V gene are SGHRS and YFSETQ.

The genes are TRBV19 and TRBJ1-1, with D uncertain. Germline assignment: CDR1 LNHDA and CDR2 SQIVND (reference sequence). V was trimmed by 6 bases and J by 5 bases, leaving 16 bases between them. The CDR3 is made up of 14 amino acids. The CDR3 spells CASRTDTLRTEAFF. CDR3 sequence (DNA): TGTGCCAGTAGAACAGACACTTTACGGACTGAAGCTTTCTTT.

A few counts support this clone. The chain recombines TRBV28 with TRBJ1-5; 9 positions agree with TRBD1. Germline assignment: CDR1 MDHEN and CDR2 SYDVKM. V gave up 6 bases and J gave up 5 bases; unmatched junction bases: 11. This CDR3 is 16 amino acids long. The CDR3 loop reads CASSLRTGEFHQPQHF. The CDR3 coding sequence is TGTGCCAGCAGCCTCCGGACAGGGGAGTTTCATCAGCCCCAGCATTTT. Drawing the rest from reference TRBV28 and TRBJ1-5, the complete variable domain is DVKVTQSSRYLVKRTGEKVFLECVQDMDHENMFWYRQDPGLGLRLIYFSYDVKMKEKGDIPEGYSVSREKKERFSLILESASTNQTSMYLCASSLRTGEFHQPQHFGDGTRLSIL.

CDR3 sequence (DNA): TGCGCCAGCAGCCACACCGCTGGGGCCAACGTCCTGACTTTC. This codes for CASSHTAGANVLTF. V is TRBV4-1 and J is TRBJ2-6; no firm D call. Trimming took off 3 bases at V and 2 bases at J, with 5 bases between the two ends. Germline-derived CDR1 and CDR2 are MGHRA and YSYEKL. This CDR3 comprises 14 residues.

The genes are TRBV12-5 and TRBJ1-1, with no clear D. This CDR3 is 13 amino acids long. V was pared by 2 bases and J by 11 bases, with 15 bases between. Germline V CDR1 and CDR2: LGHNT, FRNRAP. The CDR3 sequence: CASGLIHPPWAFF. The CDR3 nucleotides are TGTGCTAGTGGTTTGATCCACCCCCCTTGGGCTTTCTTT.

The chain links TRBV5-1 to TRBJ2-7, with TRBD1 as a possible D gene (6 bases). Trimming shortened V by 0 bases and J by 4 bases, and 11 bases separated the two germline ends. Looked up from germline, CDR1 is SGHRS and CDR2 is YFSETQ. CDR3 length equals 14 residues. Here the CDR3 reads CASSLAGQQYEQYF. The CDR3 DNA follows: TGCGCCAGCAGCTTGGCCGGACAGCAGTACGAGCAGTACTTC.

V usage is TRBV2 and J usage is TRBJ1-2; 8 nucleotides match TRBD1. The ends lost 6 bases at V and 2 bases at J; junction bases unmatched: 8. Per germline, CDR1 SNHLY and CDR2 FYNNEI. The CDR3 runs to 15 residues. The CDR3 sequence: CASRAGQGGNYGYTF. In DNA, the CDR3 is TGTGCCAGCAGAGCTGGACAGGGTGGAAACTATGGCTACACCTTC.

On this clone: In the same sample, other DNA sequences code for this CDR3. The chain carries TRBV5-1 and TRBJ1-6, with 10 bases aligning to TRBD1. The CDR3 is 14 residues long. J lost 7 bases, V lost 3 bases, and 1 base had no gene match. Germline CDR1 and CDR2: SGHRS and YFSETQ. This chain's CDR3 is CASSWDRGNSPLHF. The CDR3 nucleotides are TGCGCCAGCAGCTGGGACAGGGGAAATTCACCCCTCCACTTT. The full variable domain, its missing parts supplied by reference TRBV5-1 and TRBJ1-6, is KAGVTQTPRYLIKTRGQQVTLSCSPISGHRSVSWYQQTPGQGLQFLFEYFSETQRNKGNFPGRFSGRQFSNSRSEMNVSTLELGDSALYLCASSWDRGNSPLHFGNGTRLTVT.

This clone has a single count. The chain couples TRBV2 to TRBJ2-1; 8 nucleotides agree with TRBD1. In germline, CDR1 is SNHLY, CDR2 FYNNEI. This CDR3 region has 14 residues. V lost 4 bases, J lost 7 bases, and 6 bases stayed unmatched. CDR3 sequence: CASSALQGANEQFF. As DNA, the CDR3 is TGTGCCAGCAGTGCCCTCCAGGGGGCGAATGAGCAGTTCTTC.

The chain couples TRBV18 to TRBJ2-7, with D possibly TRBD1 on 6 matching bases. Trimming stripped 3 bases from V and 3 bases from J, with 12 bases between. The CDR3 runs to 14 residues. Germline assignment: CDR1 KGHSH and CDR2 LQKENI. The CDR3 loop reads CASSPGDTYYEQYF. DNA of the CDR3: TGTGCCAGCTCACCCGGGGACACTTACTACGAGCAGTACTTC.

This rearrangement joins TRBV10-1 to TRBJ1-5, with 7 bases that match TRBD1. CDR1 is WNHNN, CDR2 SYGVQD, per germline (reference sequence). The CDR3 length is 13 residues. With V trimmed by 8 bases and J by 5 bases, 6 bases remained unmatched. CDR3: CASCGTAHQPQHF. The CDR3 nucleotides read TGCGCCAGCTGCGGGACAGCGCATCAGCCCCAGCATTTT.

The J gene is TRBJ2-5, the V gene TRBV11-2; D is ambiguous. Trimming shortened V by 1 base and J by 3 bases, and 12 bases separated the two germline ends. The CDR3 has 15 residues. The V gene's germline CDR1 is SGHAT and CDR2 FQNNGV. In DNA form, the CDR3 reads TGTGCCAGCAGCTTAGGATCTGCAAGGGAAGAGACCCAGTACTTC. This codes for CASSLGSAREETQYF. Full variable domain (outside the CDR3, taken from reference TRBV11-2 and TRBJ2-5): EAGVAQSPRYKIIEKRQSVAFWCNPISGHATLYWYQQILGQGPKLLIQFQNNGVVDDSQLPKDRFSAERLKGVDSTLKIQPAKLEDSAVYLCASSLGSAREETQYFGPGTRLLVL.

This chain uses TRBV6-5 with TRBJ1-1; D is possibly TRBD1 (5 bases). Germline V gives CDR1 MNHEY, CDR2 SVGAGI. V was pared by 8 bases and J by 6 bases, with 10 bases between. CDR3 size: 11 residues. The CDR3 protein is CASRRGAEAFF. DNA of the CDR3: TGTGCCAGCCGGAGGGGCGCTGAAGCTTTCTTT.

The gene calls are TRBV6-6 and TRBJ2-5; TRBD1 is a possible D gene (5 bases). CDR3 length equals 15 residues. Germline V gene lookup returns CDR1 MNHNY and CDR2 SVGAGI (reference sequence). Trimming left V 0 bases short and J 0 bases short, with 8 bases between. The CDR3 coding sequence is TGTGCCAGCAGTTACTCTGGCAGGGACCAAGAGACCCAGTACTTC. Encoded protein: CASSYSGRDQETQYF.

The genes are TRBV28 and TRBJ2-4; TRBD2 might be the D (5 bases). Deletions cut 4 bases from V and 0 bases from J, with 28 bases between. This CDR3 has 21 residues. Germline loops: CDR1 MDHEN, CDR2 SYDVKM. CDR3 in amino acids: CASSSRPGRNLLTLAKNIQYF. The CDR3, as DNA: TGTGCCAGCAGTTCCAGACCGGGAAGAAACTTACTAACGCTAGCCAAAAACATTCAGTACTTC. Looking up the rest from reference TRBV28 and TRBJ2-4 gives the full variable domain: DVKVTQSSRYLVKRTGEKVFLECVQDMDHENMFWYRQDPGLGLRLIYFSYDVKMKEKGDIPEGYSVSREKKERFSLILESASTNQTSMYLCASSSRPGRNLLTLAKNIQYFGAGTRLSVL.

V usage is TRBV27 and J usage is TRBJ2-5; D is uncertain. Germline V CDR1 and CDR2: MNHEY, SMNVEV (reference sequence). CDR3 size: 12 residues. The V gene lost 3 bases and the J gene lost 5 bases, with 7 bases spanning the gap. CDR3 in DNA: TGTGCCAGCAGTTTCTGGGTCGAGACCCAGTACTTC. Residues: CASSFWVETQYF.

This chain uses TRBV6-5 with TRBJ2-7, with D unclear. V dropped 0 bases and J dropped 2 bases, with 5 bases sitting between them. This CDR3 comprises 13 residues. CDR1 and CDR2 from the germline V gene are MNHEY and SVGAGI. CDR3 protein: CASSYSLTYEQYF. Here the CDR3 DNA reads TGTGCCAGCAGTTACTCATTGACCTACGAGCAGTACTTC.

The genes are TRBV11-3 and TRBJ2-2, with 8 nucleotides matching TRBD2. V gave up 3 bases and J gave up 2 bases; unmatched junction bases: 11. In germline, CDR1 is SGHNT, CDR2 YENEEA. The CDR3 is 18 amino acids. Here the CDR3 DNA reads TGTGCCAGCAGCTTCCCGACAGCGGGGGAATCAAACACCGGGGAGCTGTTTTTT. This encodes CASSFPTAGESNTGELFF.

The chain carries TRBV19 and TRBJ2-1; D remains ambiguous. V was cut by 1 base and J by 4 bases, with 14 bases left in between. CDR3 size: 16 residues. Germline lookup yields CDR1 LNHDA and CDR2 SQIVND (reference sequence). This CDR3 reads CASSIGASPRYNEQFF. The CDR3 DNA is TGTGCCAGTAGTATAGGAGCCAGCCCGAGGTACAATGAGCAGTTCTTC.

V is TRBV5-4 and J is TRBJ2-5, with TRBD2 matching 12 bases. The V and J ends lost 4 bases and 5 bases, in that order; junction bases with no gene match: 6. Germline loops: CDR1 SGHNT, CDR2 YYREEE (reference sequence). This CDR3 spans 15 amino acids. In DNA, the CDR3 is TGTGCCAGCAGCCTAGCGGGGGGGCGCGGGGAGACCCAGTACTTC. As protein: CASSLAGGRGETQYF.

The chain is built from TRBV28 and TRBJ1-2; D perhaps matches TRBD1 (5 bases). CDR1 MDHEN and CDR2 SYDVKM come from the germline V gene. The CDR3 consists of 12 residues. Trimming cost V 7 bases and J 8 bases, with 14 bases left between them. The CDR3, as DNA: TGTGCCAGCATGCAGGGTCTGTTGGGCTACACCTTC. It specifies CASMQGLLGYTF.

The chain couples TRBV5-1 to TRBJ2-3, with 8 bases fitting TRBD1. The germline gives CDR1 SGHRS, CDR2 YFSETQ. Trimming at V came to 2 bases and at J to 0 bases, leaving 8 bases not matched to a gene. The CDR3 consists of 17 residues. As DNA, the CDR3 is TGCGCCAGCAGCTTAAACAGGGGGTGGGGTAGCACAGATACGCAGTATTTT. Translating gives CASSLNRGWGSTDTQYF.

This clone was picked up a small number of times. V is TRBV9 and J is TRBJ2-2; tentative D call: TRBD1 (6 bases). V was shortened by 0 bases and J by 5 bases, with 8 bases between the two germline ends. Germline V gives CDR1 SGDLS, CDR2 YYNGEE. The CDR3 has 14 residues. This chain's CDR3 is CASSVDRVTGELFF. The CDR3 nucleotides are TGTGCCAGCAGCGTAGACAGGGTTACCGGGGAGCTGTTTTTT.

This clone appeared a single time. Other DNA sequences in this sample translate to the same CDR3. The chain uses TRBV5-1 and TRBJ2-2; unclear D gene. CDR3 size: 14 residues. With 0 bases removed from V and 1 base from J, the gap between germline ends came to 4 bases. Germline V CDR1 and CDR2: SGHRS, YFSETQ. The CDR3 DNA reads as TGCGCCAGCAGCTTGGCCGGGAACACCGGGGAGCTGTTTTTT. It specifies CASSLAGNTGELFF.

This chain joins TRBV4-1 and TRBJ2-3; D call uncertain. Looked up from germline, CDR1 is MGHRA and CDR2 is YSYEKL. This CDR3 region has 15 residues. V was pared by 1 base and J by 6 bases, with 14 bases between. The CDR3: CASSQVGETRDTQYF. The CDR3 bases are TGCGCCAGCAGCCAAGTAGGCGAGACCAGGGATACGCAGTATTTT.

The chain links TRBV9 to TRBJ1-2; D is undetermined. The CDR3 is 14 amino acids. The germline V gene has CDR1 SGDLS and CDR2 YYNGEE. Trimming took 4 bases from V and 4 from J, leaving 14 bases between them. DNA for the CDR3: TGTGCCAGCAGCCCGTCGTGGCAGCCCTATGGCTACACCTTC. Protein: CASSPSWQPYGYTF.

This chain connects TRBV15 to TRBJ2-7, with 7 positions matching TRBD1. There are 15 residues in the CDR3. Germline-derived CDR1 and CDR2 are LNHNV and YYDKDF (reference sequence). With 3 bases clipped from V and 1 base from J, the junction kept 6 bases outside the gene matches. The CDR3 here is CATSRDRLVSYEQYF. The CDR3, as DNA: TGTGCCACCAGCAGGGACAGGCTAGTATCCTACGAGCAGTACTTC. Full variable domain (remainder filled in from reference TRBV15 and TRBJ2-7): DAMVIQNPRYQVTQFGKPVTLSCSQTLNHNVMYWYQQKSSQAPKLLFHYYDKDFNNEADTPDNFQSRRPNTSFCFLDIRSPGLGDTAMYLCATSRDRLVSYEQYFGPGTRLTVT.

This rearrangement joins TRBV20-1 to TRBJ1-3; D not resolved. Germline values: CDR1 DFQATT, CDR2 SNEGSKA (reference sequence). This CDR3 contains 13 residues. V lost 4 bases, J lost 0 bases, and 7 bases lay in between. Written as DNA, the CDR3 is TGCAGTGCTATTGATACCTCTGGAAACACCATATATTTT. Its protein product is CSAIDTSGNTIYF.

This clone was recorded a few times. The V call is TRBV10-3, the J call TRBJ1-2; no clear D gene. Trimming removed 5 bases at V and 5 bases at J, with 9 bases between. There are 12 residues in the CDR3. Germline V gene lookup returns CDR1 ENHRY and CDR2 SYGVKD. The DNA of the CDR3 is TGTGCCATCAGTTCGGGCCGTTATGGCTACACCTTC. As protein: CAISSGRYGYTF.